The entry below describes one T cell receptor beta chain. The sample originates from a study of T cell changes during pregnancy in multiple sclerosis. Data came from immunoSEQ multiplex PCR; TCRdb stores just in-frame clones and leaves some out. The sample lists 25,000 to 35,000 clones, roughly nine tenths occurring once. Trimming removed 4 bases from V and 2 bases from J, with 12 bases in between. Germline loops: CDR1 KGHSY, CDR2 FQNENV. CDR3 size: 15 residues. Sequenced here: CD8+ T cells from peripheral blood mononuclear cells, sampled in the first trimester of pregnancy. The receptor comes from a female donor with multiple sclerosis, enrolled in a pregnancy study. This chain joins TRBV16 and TRBJ1-5; no firm D call. The CDR3 sequence is CASSPLTSGNQPQHF. Here the CDR3 DNA reads TGTGCCAGCAGCCCATTGACAAGTGGCAATCAGCCCCAGCATTTT. The complete variable domain, with remaining parts taken from reference TRBV16 and TRBJ1-5, reads GEEVAQTPKHLVRGEGQKAKLYCAPIKGHSYVFWYQQVLKNEFKFLISFQNENVFDETGMPKERFSAKCLPNSPCSLEIQATKLEDSAVYFCASSPLTSGNQPQHFGDGTRLSIL.